Following are 16 T cell receptor beta chains from one sample sequenced in a study of Ad26.COV2.S vaccination and SARS-CoV-2 variants (TCRdb year 2021). Receptors were amplified or captured by the immunoSEQ multiplex PCR assay. The table comes from immuneACCESS by way of TCRdb, which keeps in-frame sequences with V and J called. Part of the clones is missing from these tables; in studies checked, under half for an unresolved V gene and the rest for unknown reasons. The table for this sample lists 400,000 to 500,000 clones; 70% to 90% of them were counted only once. Around 3.6% of the sample belongs to the ten largest clones. The label giving this sample's treatment or condition can be read as: 19 received Ad26.COV2.S at low or high dose, single or two shots; 5 received placebo; per-sample allocation not given. For vaccine and placebo recipients, repertoires were sequenced using samples collected on day 63 after the first injection.

Sequencing was performed on peripheral blood, taken in a trial of Ad26.COV2.S vaccine versus placebo. The receptors were sampled from a person aged 18-60 years who received the Ad26.COV2.S COVID-19 vaccine or a placebo.

As to this clone: The junction departs from germline at one end; a sequencing error may be responsible. V gene TRBV5-1 combines with J gene TRBJ2-1, with 14 nucleotides matching TRBD2. This CDR3 spans 14 amino acids. CDR1 and CDR2 from the germline V gene are SGHRS and YFSETQ. This CDR3 is CASSLMTSGGAGLF. CDR3 DNA sequence: TGCGCCAGCAGCTTAATGACTAGCGGGGGGGCCGGCCTCTTC.

V gene TRBV19 combines with J gene TRBJ1-1; TRBD1 matches 9 bases. V dropped 6 bases and J dropped 3; count of bases not matched to a gene: 5. CDR1 and CDR2 from the germline V gene are LNHDA and SQIVND (reference sequence). The length of the CDR3 is 14 residues. In nucleotides, the CDR3 is TGTGCCAGTAGGCGGGACAGGGAGGACACTGAAGCTTTCTTT. Amino acids: CASRRDREDTEAFF.

V usage is TRBV10-3 and J usage is TRBJ2-7; TRBD2 agrees at 8 bases. Trimming took 0 bases from V and 3 from J; bases not matched to a gene: 4. CDR3 length: 15 amino acids. Germline V gene lookup returns CDR1 ENHRY and CDR2 SYGVKD. CDR3 in amino acids: CAISESGGGRYEQYF. DNA of the CDR3: TGTGCCATCAGTGAGTCCGGGGGGGGCCGCTACGAGCAGTACTTC.

The chain links TRBV5-4 to TRBJ1-1; 8 bases map to TRBD1. CDR3 size: 15 residues. Germline V lookup: CDR1 SGHNT, CDR2 YYREEE (reference sequence). V gave up 4 bases and J gave up 1 base; unmatched junction bases: 6. CDR3 residues: CASSRQGQGNTEAFF. The DNA for the CDR3 is TGTGCCAGCAGCCGCCAAGGACAGGGGAACACTGAAGCTTTCTTT.

This clone was recorded once. The chain uses TRBV3-1 (or the pseudogene TRBV3-2) and TRBJ2-3; D call uncertain. The germline V gene encodes CDR1 LGHDT and CDR2 YNNKEL (reference sequence). Trimming removed 3 bases at V and 2 bases at J, with 24 bases between. The length of the CDR3 is 19 residues. CDR3 in DNA: TGTGCCAGCAGCCACCCCGGACGTTACTACCCCACCCCCACAGATACGCAGTATTTT. It encodes CASSHPGRYYPTPTDTQYF.

This clone came up once. The J gene is TRBJ2-7, the V gene TRBV19; D unclear. Deletions cut 7 bases from V and 6 bases from J, with 16 bases between. Germline values: CDR1 LNHDA, CDR2 SQIVND (reference sequence). The CDR3 has 13 amino acids. The CDR3 region is CASMKDHYGEQYF. CDR3 in DNA: TGTGCCAGTATGAAGGACCACTACGGCGAGCAGTACTTC.

V usage is TRBV28 and J usage is TRBJ1-2, with unresolved D. Trimming stripped 0 bases from V and 7 bases from J, with 6 bases between. The V gene's germline CDR1 is MDHEN and CDR2 SYDVKM. The CDR3 spans 12 residues. CDR3 region: CASSLWGGGYTF. As DNA, the CDR3 is TGTGCCAGCAGTTTATGGGGCGGTGGCTACACCTTC.

V is TRBV10-2 and J is TRBJ1-1; 7 nucleotides line up with TRBD1. The V gene's germline CDR1 is WSHSY and CDR2 SAAADI. Trimming at V came to 6 bases and at J to 4 bases, leaving 5 bases not matched to a gene. The CDR3 length is 13 residues. As DNA, the CDR3 is TGCGCCAGCAGGACAGGGTCTCGCACTGAAGCTTTCTTT. This sequence encodes CASRTGSRTEAFF.

This clone was found once. CDR3 loop: CATSDLPRGRGDEQFF. The DNA of the CDR3 is TGTGCCACCAGTGACCTCCCCCGGGGGCGCGGGGATGAGCAGTTCTTC. This rearrangement joins TRBV24-1 to TRBJ2-1; D tentatively fits TRBD1 or TRBD2 (6 bases each). V was shortened by 4 bases and J by 8 bases, with 20 bases between the two germline ends. Germline V lookup: CDR1 KGHDR, CDR2 SFDVKD. CDR3 length: 16 residues.

The J gene is TRBJ1-5, the V gene TRBV28; D uncertain. V lost 1 base to trimming and J lost 4 bases, with 11 bases between them. This CDR3 is 15 amino acids long. Germline V lookup: CDR1 MDHEN, CDR2 SYDVKM. CDR3 region: CASSLFATRNQPQHF. The CDR3 DNA is TGTGCCAGCAGTTTATTTGCCACAAGGAATCAGCCCCAGCATTTT.

The chain employs TRBV29-1 and TRBJ2-1; the match to TRBD2 covers 8 bases. Germline CDR1 SQVTM, CDR2 ANQGSEA. This CDR3 has 14 residues. Losses at the gene ends were 6 bases for V and 13 bases for J; bases not matched to a gene: 17. The CDR3 DNA is TGCAGCGTAAAGGGCGGGACTAGGGTTTCGATACAGTTCTTC. This sequence encodes CSVKGGTRVSIQFF.

V and J are TRBV28 and TRBJ2-2, with TRBD1 matching over 8 bases. The CDR3 has 19 residues. Germline-derived CDR1 and CDR2 are MDHEN and SYDVKM. J was trimmed by 6 bases and V by 2 bases; bases with no gene match: 17. The CDR3 here is CASSLPPGWAGGRAGELFF. CDR3 DNA sequence: TGTGCCAGCAGTTTACCCCCGGGTTGGGCAGGGGGCAGGGCCGGGGAGCTGTTTTTT.

The chain links TRBV15 to TRBJ2-7; D may match TRBD1 or TRBD2 (5 bases each). Trimming removed 0 bases from V and 2 bases from J, with 11 bases in between. CDR1 is LNHNV and CDR2 is YYDKDF in the germline V gene (reference sequence). The CDR3 has 15 residues. CDR3 nucleotides: TGTGCCACCAGCAGAGATCTTGGGGACGCCTACGAGCAGTACTTC. Amino acids: CATSRDLGDAYEQYF. The variable domain in full, with the rest retrieved from reference TRBV15 and TRBJ2-7, is DAMVIQNPRYQVTQFGKPVTLSCSQTLNHNVMYWYQQKSSQAPKLLFHYYDKDFNNEADTPDNFQSRRPNTSFCFLDIRSPGLGDTAMYLCATSRDLGDAYEQYFGPGTRLTVT.

This chain uses TRBV30 with TRBJ2-7; D is undetermined. Germline CDR1 reads GTSNPN; CDR2 reads SVGIG (reference sequence). This CDR3 has 13 amino acids. V was cut by 0 bases and J by 0 bases, with 6 bases left in between. CDR3 loop: CAWSVGVSYEQYF. The CDR3 coding sequence is TGTGCCTGGAGTGTCGGCGTCTCCTACGAGCAGTACTTC.

The chain couples TRBV30 to TRBJ2-5, with TRBD2 identical over 10 bases. J gave up 4 bases and V 0 bases, and 2 bases lay outside the gene matches. The germline CDR1 and CDR2 sequences are GTSNPN and SVGIG (reference sequence). This CDR3 region has 14 residues. CDR3 residues: CAWSVAGGGETQYF. CDR3 bases: TGTGCCTGGAGTGTAGCGGGGGGGGGAGAGACCCAGTACTTC. Full variable domain (rest looked up from reference TRBV30 and TRBJ2-5): SQTIHQWPATLVQPVGSPLSLECTVEGTSNPNLYWYRQAAGRGLQLLFYSVGIGQISSEVPQNLSASRPQDRQFILSSKKLLLSDSGFYLCAWSVAGGGETQYFGPGTRLLVL.

The chain joins TRBV14 to TRBJ1-6, with a possible D match to TRBD1 (6 bases). CDR3 length equals 13 residues. The germline CDR1 and CDR2 sequences are SGHDN and FVKESK. V shed 7 bases and J shed 8 bases, with 12 bases lying between them. The CDR3 protein is CASNQGFDSPLHF. CDR3 coding DNA: TGTGCCAGCAACCAGGGGTTTGATTCACCCCTCCACTTT.